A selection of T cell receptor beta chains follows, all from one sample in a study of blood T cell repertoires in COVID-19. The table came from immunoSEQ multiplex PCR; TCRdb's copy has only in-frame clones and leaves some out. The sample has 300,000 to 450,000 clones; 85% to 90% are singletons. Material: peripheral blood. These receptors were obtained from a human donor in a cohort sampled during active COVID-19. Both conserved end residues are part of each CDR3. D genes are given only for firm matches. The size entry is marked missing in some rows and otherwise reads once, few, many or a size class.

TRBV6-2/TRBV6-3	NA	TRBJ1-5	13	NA	TGTGCCAGCAGTTACGAGAACCATCAGCCCCAGCATTTT	CASSYENHQPQHF
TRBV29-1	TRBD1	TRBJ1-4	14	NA	TGCAGCGTGACATCAGGGGGCGTAGGTGAAAAACTGTTTTTT	CSVTSGGVGEKLFF
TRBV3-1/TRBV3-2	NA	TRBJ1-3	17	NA	TGTGCCAGCAGCCGTGGGACACGGGCCGGACTGGAAACGGCCATATATTTT	CASSRGTRAGLETAIYF
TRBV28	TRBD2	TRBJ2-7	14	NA	TGTGCCAGCAGTTTGGAACTAGCGGGCAACGAGCAGTACTTC	CASSLELAGNEQYF
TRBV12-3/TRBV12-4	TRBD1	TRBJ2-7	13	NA	TGTGCCAGCAGAGCTACGACAGGGGGAGAGCAGTACTTC	CASRATTGGEQYF
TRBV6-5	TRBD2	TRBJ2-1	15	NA	TGTGCCAGCACCAGGACTAGCGGGCCTTACAATGAGCAGTTCTTC	CASTRTSGPYNEQFF
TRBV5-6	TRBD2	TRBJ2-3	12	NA	TGTGCCAGCAGAGACACGGGGGGTACGCAGTATTTT	CASRDTGGTQYF
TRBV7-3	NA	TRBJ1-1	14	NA	TGTGCCAGCAGCTCGGACAGAGGTAACACTGAAGCTTTCTTT	CASSSDRGNTEAFF
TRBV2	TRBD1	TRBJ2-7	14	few	TGTGCCAGCAGTGGCCGGGACAGTTCCTACGAGCAGTACTTC	CASSGRDSSYEQYF
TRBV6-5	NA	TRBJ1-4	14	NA	TGTGCCAGCAGCTTCAGGGGTCCTAATGAAAAACTGTTTTTT	CASSFRGPNEKLFF
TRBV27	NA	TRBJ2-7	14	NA	TGTGCCAGCAGTCCTACCCAGGTATCCTACGAGCAGTACTTC	CASSPTQVSYEQYF
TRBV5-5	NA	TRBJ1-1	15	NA	TGTGCCAGCAGCTTGGACCCTAGAGGAGGGCGTAAAGCTTTCTTT	CASSLDPRGGRKAFF
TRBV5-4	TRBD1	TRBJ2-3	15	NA	TGTGCCAGCAGCCGGGGGACAGGGTGGCCAGATACGCAGTATTTT	CASSRGTGWPDTQYF
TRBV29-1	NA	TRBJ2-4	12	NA	TGCAGCGTTGGAAGCGCGGGGAACATTCAGTACTTC	CSVGSAGNIQYF
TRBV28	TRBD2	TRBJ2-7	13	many	TGTGCCAGCAGACTAGCGGGGGCCCGGGAGCAGTACTTC	CASRLAGAREQYF
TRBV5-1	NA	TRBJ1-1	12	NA	TGCGCCAGCAGCCTTCAGGGCACTGAAGCTTTCTTT	CASSLQGTEAFF
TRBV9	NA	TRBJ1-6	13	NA	TGTGCCAGCAGCGTAGAAGTGAGGTCACCCCTCCACTTT	CASSVEVRSPLHF
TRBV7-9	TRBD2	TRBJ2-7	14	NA	TGTGCCAGCAGCTTAGGCGGGGGGGCCACCGAGCAGTACTTC	CASSLGGGATEQYF
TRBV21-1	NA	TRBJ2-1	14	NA	TGTGCCAGCAGCATAAAGGGGGGGCCCCATGAGCAGTTCTTC	CASSIKGGPHEQFF
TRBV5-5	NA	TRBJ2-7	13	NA	TGTGCCAGCAGCTTGGGGCAGTCCTACGAGCAGTACTTC	CASSLGQSYEQYF
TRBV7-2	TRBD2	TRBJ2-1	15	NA	TGTGCCAGCAGCAAGGGGACTAGTCGGCTGCAAGAGCAGTTCTTC	CASSKGTSRLQEQFF
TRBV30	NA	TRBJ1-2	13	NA	TGTGCCTGGAGTGTGGGCAGGGACTATGGCTACACCTTC	CAWSVGRDYGYTF
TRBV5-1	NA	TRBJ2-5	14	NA	TGCGCCAGCAGCCCAGGGGGAGGCCAAGAGACCCAGTACTTC	CASSPGGGQETQYF
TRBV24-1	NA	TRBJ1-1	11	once	TGTGCCGAACTCCCAGGGTTTGAAGCTTTCTTT	CAELPGFEAFF
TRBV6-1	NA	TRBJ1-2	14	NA	TGTGCCAGCAGTGAATCTGGCAGGGCATATGGCTACACCTTC	CASSESGRAYGYTF
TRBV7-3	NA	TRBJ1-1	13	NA	TGTGCCAGCAGCTTGGACTTTAACACTGAAGCTTTCTTT	CASSLDFNTEAFF
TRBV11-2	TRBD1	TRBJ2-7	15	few	TGTGCCAGCAGCACCTACCGAGGGACAGGGCACGAGCAGTACTTC	CASSTYRGTGHEQYF
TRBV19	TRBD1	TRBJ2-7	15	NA	TGTGCCAGTTCTCCCAGGGGACAGGGGTTTAGCGAGCAGTACTTC	CASSPRGQGFSEQYF
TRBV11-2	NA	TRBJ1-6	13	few	TGTGCCAGCAGCTTAGGTGCGAGTTCACCCCTCCACTTT	CASSLGASSPLHF
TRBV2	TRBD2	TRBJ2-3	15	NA	TGTGCCAGCAGTCTACTAGCGGTACTCACAGATACGCAGTATTTT	CASSLLAVLTDTQYF
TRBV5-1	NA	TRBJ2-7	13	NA	TGCGCCAGCAGCTTCGGACTCTCCTACGAGCAGTACTTC	CASSFGLSYEQYF
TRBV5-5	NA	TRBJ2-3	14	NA	TGTGCCAGCAGCCATGCCCTACTAATAGATACGCAGTATTTT	CASSHALLIDTQYF
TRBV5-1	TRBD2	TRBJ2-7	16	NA	TGCGCCAGCAGCCTGGGGACTAGCGGGGGGTCCTACGAGCAGTACTTC	CASSLGTSGGSYEQYF
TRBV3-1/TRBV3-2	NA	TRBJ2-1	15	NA	TGTGCCAGCAGCCAGGGGCAGGTTTTCTACAATGAGCAGTTCTTC	CASSQGQVFYNEQFF
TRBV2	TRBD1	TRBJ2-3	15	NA	TGTGCCAGCAGTGAAGACAGGGGGGGCACAGATACGCAGTATTTT	CASSEDRGGTDTQYF
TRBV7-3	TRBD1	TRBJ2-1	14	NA	TGTGCCAGCAGCTTCGGGACAGGGAACAATGAGCAGTTCTTC	CASSFGTGNNEQFF
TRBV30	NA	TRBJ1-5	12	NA	TGTGCCTGGAGTAGCCCCAATCAGCCCCAGCATTTT	CAWSSPNQPQHF
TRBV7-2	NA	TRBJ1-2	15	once	TGTGCCAGCAGTTCTGGACCTGGAGGTTTCTATGGCTACACCTTC	CASSSGPGGFYGYTF
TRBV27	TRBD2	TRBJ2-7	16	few	TGTGCCAGCAGTGACACACTAGCGGGCATACCCTACGAGCAGTACTTC	CASSDTLAGIPYEQYF
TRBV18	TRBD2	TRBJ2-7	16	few	TGTGCCAGCTCACCATCCCCGGGGGGAAGATCCTACGAGCAGTACTTC	CASSPSPGGRSYEQYF
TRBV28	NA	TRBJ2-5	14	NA	TGTGCCAGCAGTCTCCACACGCTCGGGGAGACCCAGTACTTC	CASSLHTLGETQYF
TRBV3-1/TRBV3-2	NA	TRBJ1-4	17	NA	TGTGCCAGCAGCCAAGATCTTGGAGTATCAACTAATGAAAAACTGTTTTTT	CASSQDLGVSTNEKLFF
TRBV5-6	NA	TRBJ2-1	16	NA	TGTGCCAGCAGCTTGTGGGGGGGGGCACGGATGGATGAGCAGTTCTTC	CASSLWGGARMDEQFF
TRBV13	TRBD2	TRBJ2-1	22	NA	TGTGCCAGCAGAACAGGCAATTCTTCCGGGACTAGCGGGAGTAACTCCTACAATGAGCAGTTCTTC	CASRTGNSSGTSGSNSYNEQFF
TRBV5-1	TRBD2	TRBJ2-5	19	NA	TGCGCCAGCAGCCATGACAACCCATTTCTAGCGGGGGACGAGGAGACCCAGTACTTC	CASSHDNPFLAGDEETQYF
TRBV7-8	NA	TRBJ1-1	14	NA	TGTGCCACCTCGCCCCTGGACTTGAACACTGAAGCTTTCTTT	CATSPLDLNTEAFF